The clone carrying this T cell receptor beta chain was observed many times. The target antigen is unknown. A much bigger clone sits one base away, suggesting this may be a read error. Samples came from axillary lymph nodes draining the breast cancer. This entry belongs to a study of breast tumors, draining lymph nodes, adjacent tissues. Study results and caveats: Luminal-like breast cancer showed significantly higher tumor–nontumor repertoire similarity than basal-like. That most tumor T cells come from lymph nodes remained unproven. Data fit most tumor T cells coming from lymph node, expanding in tumor. Compared with lymph nodes, tumors were less diverse; compared with nontumor tissue, more.

Each CDR3 protein is one row after TCRdb ran MiXCR on the multiplex PCR reads. The sample contains about 230,000 distinct CDR3 sequences, roughly 32% of which appear only once. The ends lost 6 bases at V and 9 bases at J; junction bases unmatched: 14. Germline V gene lookup returns CDR1 DFQATT and CDR2 SNEGSKA (reference sequence). This CDR3 spans 14 amino acids. Sequencing was done on a sample of axillary lymph node tissue. V is TRBV20-1 and J is TRBJ1-5, with TRBD1 identical over 7 bases. The sequence was obtained from a female donor with breast cancer. Some clones in this sample may be carry-over from other donors' samples. This CDR3 is CSARKQGRDPPQHF. In nucleotides, the CDR3 is TGCAGTGCGAGGAAACAGGGGCGAGATCCGCCCCAGCATTTT.